The clone carrying this TCR beta chain turned up a few times. The data stem from a study of blood T cell repertoires in COVID-19. On the study more broadly: Acute-phase and convalescent COVID-19 samples originated in the United States, Italy and Spain. PBMCs, B-cell-depleted T cells, or T cells provided the cDNA or gDNA that made up the material.

V lost 7 bases, J lost 0 bases, and 10 bases lay in between. The CDR3 sequence is 14 residues long. The germline gives CDR1 SQVTM, CDR2 ANQGSEA. Original handling: Reference gene primers were amplified, and this amplification served to estimate nucleated cell counts. Sequenced by immunoSEQ multiplex PCR; TCRdb stores in-frame clones only, minus some. V and J calls and clone size are as listed in that table; D and trimming were resolved from the DNA. This sample has more than 90,000 clones; about 80% occur once, and the top ten carry about 6.8%. This chain links TRBV29-1 with TRBJ1-6; D is undetermined. The sequence derives from a man aged 70-80 years with acute or convalescent COVID-19. What was sequenced was peripheral blood. In DNA form, the CDR3 reads TGCAGCGCTAAAACGAGCTCCTATAATTCACCCCTCCACTTT. Residues: CSAKTSSYNSPLHF.